This TCR beta chain was sequenced during a study of T cell repertoires in cytomegalovirus infection. On the study more broadly: Well-studied HLA-B-restricted CMV epitopes were used in the study alongside recently identified HLA-C-restricted ones.

TCRdb ran MiXCR on the reads and lists one entry per CDR3 protein. Here the sample spans about 480,000 distinct CDR3 sequences, around 35% being singletons. Of note for this clonotype: Its specificity is unknown.

The origin of this receptor is a human donor in good health (CMV status not recorded). Some clones in this sample may be carry-over from other donors' samples. The material was cultured PBMCs, obtained from culture after CMV antigen stimulation.

The CDR3 DNA follows: TGTGCCAGCAGCGCCTTAGATCGGAACACTGAAGCTTTCTTT. It translates to CASSALDRNTEAFF. The gene calls are TRBV11-2 and TRBJ1-1; no reliable D call. From germline, CDR1 is SGHAT and CDR2 FQNNGV. Trimming removed 5 bases from V and 1 base from J, with 11 bases in between. This CDR3 is built from 14 residues.